These 28 T cell receptor beta chains were all obtained from the same sample, sequenced in a study of response to subunit inactivated influenza vaccine. TCRdb fed the RT-PCR reads into MiXCR, producing one record per CDR3 protein. In the table there are more than 450,000 distinct CDR3 sequences, about an eighth of which are singletons. The input for sequencing was PBMCs from blood, taken on the day of vaccination. Source of these receptors: a man between 50 and 59 years old who received an inactivated influenza vaccine.

The gene calls are TRBV24-1 and TRBJ2-1; 14 bases fit TRBD2. The junction had 6 bases not matched to a gene; V was cut back by 9 bases and J by 0 bases. Germline assignment: CDR1 KGHDR and CDR2 SFDVKD. The CDR3 length is 17 residues. The CDR3 is CATRGTSGGDSYNEQFF. CDR3 DNA sequence: TGTGCCACCCGGGGGACTAGCGGGGGAGACTCCTACAATGAGCAGTTCTTC.

Only a few counts were recorded for this clonotype. V usage is TRBV5-1 and J usage is TRBJ2-1, with TRBD1 matching over 8 bases. CDR3 length equals 14 residues. From germline, CDR1 is SGHRS and CDR2 YFSETQ. J was trimmed by 13 bases and V by 4 bases; bases with no gene match: 13. The CDR3 spells CASSDLGQGNRQFF. The CDR3 coding sequence is TGCGCCAGCAGCGACTTAGGACAGGGTAATCGCCAGTTCTTC.

This clonotype was observed a handful of times. V and J are TRBV2 and TRBJ2-1; D is perhaps TRBD1 or TRBD2 (5 bases each). Trimming shortened V by 6 bases and J by 9 bases, and 24 bases separated the two germline ends. CDR1 is SNHLY and CDR2 is FYNNEI in the germline V gene. This CDR3 is built from 16 residues. CDR3 in DNA: TGTGCCAGCAGCCAAGGGACCAACGGAGGATCAAGTGAGCAGTTCTTC. This translates into CASSQGTNGGSSEQFF.

This clonotype was found a few times. The rearrangement joins TRBV20-1 to TRBJ2-5; D is undetermined. The germline V and J ends were trimmed by 5 bases and 5 bases, with 9 bases remaining between them. Germline V lookup: CDR1 DFQATT, CDR2 SNEGSKA (reference sequence). The CDR3 is 11 residues long. The CDR3 nucleotides are TGCAGTGCTCAGATAAGGGAGACCCAGTACTTC. This sequence encodes CSAQIRETQYF.

This clonotype was seen only a few times. V usage is TRBV29-1 and J usage is TRBJ2-7; D gene uncertain. The CDR3 extends over 11 amino acids. V was shortened by 4 bases and J by 5 bases, with 9 bases between the two germline ends. CDR1 is SQVTM, CDR2 ANQGSEA, per germline. The CDR3 loop reads CSVVGVDEQYF. The DNA of the CDR3 is TGCAGCGTTGTAGGTGTCGACGAGCAGTACTTC.

Note on this clonotype: At one end, the junction sequence differs from germline, possibly due to a read error. V is TRBV20-1 and J is TRBJ1-5; the match to TRBD1 covers 9 bases. The germline V gene encodes CDR1 DFQATT and CDR2 SNEGSKA (reference sequence). The CDR3 totals 14 residues. The CDR3 spells CSARTGGNNQTQHF. The CDR3 DNA reads TGCAGTGCTAGGACAGGGGGAAACAATCAGACCCAGCATTTT.

This clonotype was counted a single time. The CDR3 spells CASSVEAGANEQYF. CDR3 sequence (DNA): TGTGCCAGCAGCGTAGAAGCGGGAGCTAACGAGCAGTACTTC. V usage is TRBV9 and J usage is TRBJ2-7; 8 bases match TRBD2. After removal of 0 bases from V and 5 bases from J, the junction contained 4 bases not matched to a gene. This CDR3 is 14 amino acids long. Germline V gene sequence: CDR1 SGDLS, CDR2 YYNGEE.

The genes are TRBV20-1 and TRBJ2-3, with TRBD2 matching 10 bases. The germline V gene has CDR1 DFQATT and CDR2 SNEGSKA (reference sequence). V gave up 6 bases and J gave up 1 base; unmatched junction bases: 4. This CDR3 has 14 amino acids. The chain's CDR3 is CSADLAGGTDTQYF. The CDR3 DNA reads as TGCAGTGCAGACCTAGCGGGGGGCACAGATACGCAGTATTTT.

V is TRBV7-3 and J is TRBJ2-5, with a weak D call TRBD1 (5 bases). The CDR3 covers 15 residues. Trimming removed 5 bases from V and 0 bases from J, with 13 bases in between. Germline loops: CDR1 SGHTA, CDR2 FQGTGA. CDR3 bases: TGTGCCAGCAGCACCCTAGGGGCCGACCAAGAGACCCAGTACTTC. This translates into CASSTLGADQETQYF. Full variable domain (remainder filled in from reference TRBV7-3 and TRBJ2-5): GAGVSQTPSNKVTEKGKYVELRCDPISGHTALYWYRQSLGQGPEFLIYFQGTGAADDSGLPNDRFFAVRPEGSVSTLKIQRTERGDSAVYLCASSTLGADQETQYFGPGTRLLVL.

This clonotype was observed a handful of times. The gene calls are TRBV15 and TRBJ2-2; D remains unclear. CDR1 is LNHNV, CDR2 YYDKDF, per germline (reference sequence). V lost 1 base to trimming and J lost 5 bases, with 11 bases between them. The CDR3 has 15 residues. The chain's CDR3 is CATSRVLEKTGELFF. In DNA form, the CDR3 reads TGTGCCACCAGCAGAGTATTGGAGAAAACCGGGGAGCTGTTTTTT.

The chain combines TRBV7-2 with TRBJ2-2, with a possible D match to TRBD1 (6 bases). Germline V gene sequence: CDR1 SGHTA, CDR2 FQGNSA. With 1 base removed from V and 0 bases from J, the gap between germline ends came to 9 bases. The CDR3 has 16 residues. The CDR3 reads CASSLDRVPNTGELFF. The CDR3 DNA sequence: TGTGCCAGCAGCTTAGACAGGGTTCCGAACACCGGGGAGCTGTTTTTT.

Many counts were recorded for this clonotype. This sequence joins TRBV10-3 and TRBJ2-1; D not certain. V lost 0 bases, J lost 0 bases, and 12 bases lay in between. This CDR3 has 17 residues. The V gene's germline CDR1 is ENHRY and CDR2 SYGVKD. This CDR3 is CAISESWAASSYNEQFF. CDR3 nucleotide sequence: TGTGCCATCAGTGAGTCTTGGGCAGCTAGCTCCTACAATGAGCAGTTCTTC.

This clonotype has ten or more counts. The chain is built from TRBV27 and TRBJ2-6; D is possibly TRBD1 (6 bases). V lost 4 bases and J lost 2, with 12 bases in between. Germline V gene data show CDR1 as MNHEY and CDR2 as SMNVEV (reference sequence). The CDR3 length is 16 residues. The CDR3: CASSYTGFTGANVLTF. CDR3 nucleotide sequence: TGTGCCAGCAGTTACACAGGGTTCACTGGGGCCAACGTCCTGACTTTC.

This clonotype was detected only a few times. The genes are TRBV5-1 and TRBJ2-7; 8 positions match TRBD1. V lost 4 bases, J lost 6 bases, and 9 bases stayed unmatched. The CDR3 is made up of 14 amino acids. Germline-derived CDR1 and CDR2 are SGHRS and YFSETQ. In DNA, the CDR3 is TGCGCCAGCAGCCCGGACAGGGAAAACACCGAGCAGTACTTC. Protein: CASSPDRENTEQYF. The full variable domain, its missing parts supplied by reference TRBV5-1 and TRBJ2-7, is KAGVTQTPRYLIKTRGQQVTLSCSPISGHRSVSWYQQTPGQGLQFLFEYFSETQRNKGNFPGRFSGRQFSNSRSEMNVSTLELGDSALYLCASSPDRENTEQYFGPGTRLTVT.

This clonotype has a handful of counts. The chain couples TRBV5-6 to TRBJ2-7; D might be TRBD1 (5 bases). Trimming left V 4 bases short and J 2 bases short, with 13 bases between. The V gene's germline CDR1 is SGHDT and CDR2 YYEEEE. This CDR3 is built from 14 residues. The CDR3 loop is CASSGQGPPYEQYF. In DNA form, the CDR3 reads TGTGCCAGCAGCGGCCAGGGTCCTCCCTACGAGCAGTACTTC.

The chain carries TRBV9 and TRBJ2-1, with D maybe TRBD1 (6 bases). Trimming took 5 bases from V and 2 from J, leaving 14 bases between them. This CDR3 has 15 amino acids. Germline values: CDR1 SGDLS, CDR2 YYNGEE. CDR3 sequence (DNA): TGTGCCAGCAGTACGGACAGCTTAGCCTACAATGAGCAGTTCTTC. The encoded protein is CASSTDSLAYNEQFF.

This clonotype was observed a handful of times. The rearrangement uses TRBV6-2 or TRBV6-3 and TRBJ2-2, with D uncertain. In germline, CDR1 is MNHEY, CDR2 SVGEGT. The CDR3 consists of 15 residues. Trimming shortened V by 4 bases and J by 0 bases, and 9 bases separated the two germline ends. DNA of the CDR3: TGTGCCAGCAGTTTTCGGCGATCGAACACCGGGGAGCTGTTTTTT. This gives the protein CASSFRRSNTGELFF.

The chain is built from TRBV7-9 and TRBJ2-7; 9 bases are shared with TRBD1. CDR1 is SEHNR, CDR2 FQNEAQ, per germline (reference sequence). This CDR3 comprises 13 residues. V trimming: 7 bases; J trimming: 3 bases; junction bases outside the gene matches: 4. The CDR3 DNA follows: TGTGCCAGCAACGGACAGGGGCACTACGAGCAGTACTTC. Translation gives CASNGQGHYEQYF.

This clonotype showed up just a few times. J is TRBJ2-1 and V is TRBV15, with 12 positions matching TRBD2. The CDR3 length is 15 residues. Trimming at V came to 3 bases and at J to 7 bases, leaving 4 bases not matched to a gene. Germline-derived CDR1 and CDR2 are LNHNV and YYDKDF (reference sequence). In DNA form, the CDR3 reads TGTGCCACCAGCAGTACTAGCGGGGGGCCTAATGAGCAGTTCTTC. This encodes CATSSTSGGPNEQFF.

The chain recombines TRBV3-1 with TRBJ2-5; D is unresolved. The CDR3 is 12 amino acids. Germline-derived CDR1 and CDR2 are LGHDT and YNNKEL (reference sequence). V lost 2 bases, J lost 4 bases, and 5 bases lay in between. CDR3 DNA: TGTGCCAGCAGCCAACACTCAGAGACCCAGTACTTC. This codes for CASSQHSETQYF.

This clonotype has a handful of counts. The chain employs TRBV29-1 and TRBJ2-7, with 7 bases fitting TRBD1. After removal of 3 bases from V and 2 bases from J, the junction contained 7 bases not matched to a gene. The CDR3 sequence is 14 residues long. Per germline, CDR1 SQVTM and CDR2 ANQGSEA. The CDR3 loop reads CSVDRDSSPYEQYF. The CDR3 DNA reads as TGCAGCGTTGACCGGGACAGCTCTCCCTACGAGCAGTACTTC.

This clonotype was recorded at least ten times. The chain couples TRBV14 to TRBJ2-7, with 8 bases fitting TRBD1. Germline V gene data show CDR1 as SGHDN and CDR2 as FVKESK. The V and J ends lost 5 bases and 5 bases, in that order; junction bases with no gene match: 14. The CDR3 spans 16 residues. The CDR3, as DNA: TGTGCCAGCAGCGCGATATACCCGGACAGGGACCACGAGCAGTACTTC. This translates into CASSAIYPDRDHEQYF.

The sample holds a few counts of this clonotype. This sequence joins TRBV12-3 or TRBV12-4 and TRBJ1-4; 7 bases fit TRBD1. Trimming at V came to 3 bases and at J to 3 bases, leaving 4 bases not matched to a gene. The CDR3 consists of 15 residues. CDR3 nucleotide sequence: TGTGCCAGCAGTTTTGGCGGACAGGCTAATGAAAAACTGTTTTTT. This sequence encodes CASSFGGQANEKLFF.

This clonotype appeared a few times. The V call is TRBV11-1, the J call TRBJ2-4; 10 bases line up with TRBD1. CDR1 and CDR2 (germline): SGHAT, FQDESV (reference sequence). With 0 bases clipped from V and 6 bases from J, the junction kept 14 bases outside the gene matches. CDR3 length: 19 residues. CDR3 coding DNA: TGTGCCAGCAGCTTAGCTCAACCCGGGACAGGGGTTGAGGGAAACATTCAGTACTTC. As protein: CASSLAQPGTGVEGNIQYF. Looking up the rest from reference TRBV11-1 and TRBJ2-4 gives the full variable domain: EAEVAQSPRYKITEKSQAVAFWCDPISGHATLYWYRQILGQGPELLVQFQDESVVDDSQLPKDRFSAERLKGVDSTLKIQPAELGDSAMYLCASSLAQPGTGVEGNIQYFGAGTRLSVL.

J is TRBJ2-7 and V is TRBV7-9, with TRBD1 matching 9 bases. The CDR3 length is 15 residues. CDR1 is SEHNR, CDR2 FQNEAQ, per germline (reference sequence). The ends lost 5 bases at V and 3 bases at J; junction bases unmatched: 8. The CDR3 sequence: CASSQPGDRVYEQYF. The CDR3 coding sequence is TGTGCCAGCAGCCAACCAGGGGACAGGGTCTACGAGCAGTACTTC.

In this sample, this clonotype turned up once. The chain carries TRBV12-3 or TRBV12-4 and TRBJ1-4; weak D call: TRBD1 (5 bases). There are 14 residues in the CDR3. Deletions cut 4 bases from V and 7 bases from J, with 13 bases between. The CDR3 nucleotides read TGTGCCAGCAGTTCCCAGACAGCCGCTGAAAAACTGTTTTTT. The encoded protein is CASSSQTAAEKLFF.

The V gene is TRBV18, the J gene TRBJ2-5; D call uncertain. CDR1 is KGHSH, CDR2 LQKENI, per germline. This CDR3 region has 15 residues. V shed 1 base and J shed 2 bases, with 11 bases lying between them. The CDR3: CASSPRTAQQETQYF. The CDR3 DNA reads as TGTGCCAGCTCACCACGAACTGCCCAACAAGAGACCCAGTACTTC.

Only a few counts were recorded for this clonotype. This chain uses TRBV29-1 with TRBJ2-1; 13 bases line up with TRBD2. CDR1 and CDR2 from the germline V gene are SQVTM and ANQGSEA. V gave up 7 bases and J gave up 2 bases; unmatched junction bases: 8. The CDR3 runs 16 residues. For the CDR3, the DNA is TGCAGCGCCTCTGGACTAGCGGGAGACGCCTACAATGAGCAGTTCTTC. Protein product: CSASGLAGDAYNEQFF.